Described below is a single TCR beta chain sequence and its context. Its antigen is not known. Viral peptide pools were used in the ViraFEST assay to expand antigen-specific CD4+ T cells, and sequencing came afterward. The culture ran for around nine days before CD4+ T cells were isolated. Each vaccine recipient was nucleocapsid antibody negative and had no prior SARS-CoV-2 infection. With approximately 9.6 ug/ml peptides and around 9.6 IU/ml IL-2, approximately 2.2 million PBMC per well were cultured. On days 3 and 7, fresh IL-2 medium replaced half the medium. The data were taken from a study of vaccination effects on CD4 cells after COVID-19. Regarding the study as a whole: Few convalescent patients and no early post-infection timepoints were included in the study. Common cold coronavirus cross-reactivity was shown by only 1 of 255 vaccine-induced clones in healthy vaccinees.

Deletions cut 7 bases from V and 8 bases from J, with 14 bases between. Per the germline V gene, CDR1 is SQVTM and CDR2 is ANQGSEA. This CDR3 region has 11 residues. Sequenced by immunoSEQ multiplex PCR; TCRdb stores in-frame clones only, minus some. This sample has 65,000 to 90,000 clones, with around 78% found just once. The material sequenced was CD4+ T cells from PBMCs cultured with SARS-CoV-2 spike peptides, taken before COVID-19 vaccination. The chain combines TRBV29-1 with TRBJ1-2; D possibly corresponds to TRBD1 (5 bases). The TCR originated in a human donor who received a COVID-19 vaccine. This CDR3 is CSADQGTGYTF. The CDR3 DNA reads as TGCAGCGCTGACCAAGGGACGGGCTACACCTTC.